Presented here are 15 T cell receptor beta chains from one specimen sequenced in a study of radiation and T cells in renal cell carcinoma. Time point meaning: blood 2 weeks post-SBRT. Regarding treatment: 15 Gy SBRT to primary tumor, nephrectomy 4 weeks later. Produced via immunoSEQ multiplex PCR; TCRdb's table is partial and in-frame only. The sample holds more than 100,000 clones; 88% are singletons and the top ten take about 5.6%. The sample in question was blood, obtained from a patient whose treatment included radiotherapy and nephrectomy. All receptors derive from a woman between 65 and 79 years old with renal cell carcinoma.

This chain connects TRBV27 to TRBJ1-2; D unresolved. Germline CDR1 reads MNHEY; CDR2 reads SMNVEV (reference sequence). Trimming removed 5 bases from V and 4 bases from J, with 14 bases in between. This CDR3 has 14 amino acids. The DNA for the CDR3 is TGTGCCAGCAGTCTAACCCGGGCAGCCTATGGCTACACCTTC. Protein sequence: CASSLTRAAYGYTF.

The chain links TRBV7-2 to TRBJ2-7, with D possibly being TRBD1 or TRBD2 (5 bases each). The V end lost 5 bases, the J end lost 3 bases, and 8 bases lay between the germline ends. Germline loops: CDR1 SGHTA, CDR2 FQGNSA. The CDR3 loop spans 12 amino acids. CDR3 residues: CASSPRGYEQYF. The CDR3 DNA reads TGTGCCAGCAGCCCGAGGGGCTACGAGCAGTACTTC.

This clone was seen more than once but under ten times. The rearrangement links TRBV5-1 to TRBJ1-1; D ambiguous. In germline, CDR1 is SGHRS, CDR2 YFSETQ. The length of the CDR3 is 12 residues. The V gene lost 5 bases and the J gene lost 1 base, with 6 bases spanning the gap. CDR3 sequence: CASSPANTEAFF. In DNA, the CDR3 is TGCGCCAGCAGTCCTGCGAACACTGAAGCTTTCTTT.

This sequence joins TRBV19 and TRBJ1-5; 7 positions agree with TRBD1. Germline-derived CDR1 and CDR2 are LNHDA and SQIVND (reference sequence). The CDR3 is made up of 17 amino acids. V shed 5 bases, J shed 4 bases, and the junction held 14 bases outside the gene matches. CDR3 nucleotide sequence: TGTGCCAGTAGTGACTCCTACAGGGGACTCAGGAATCAGCCCCAGCATTTT. It yields the protein CASSDSYRGLRNQPQHF.

As DNA, the CDR3 is TGTGCCAGCAGCTTAGGGCCAGTCACAGATACGCAGTATTTT. Amino acids: CASSLGPVTDTQYF. V and J are TRBV7-2 and TRBJ2-3, with no clear D. Trimming removed 1 base at V and 2 bases at J, with 7 bases between. Germline V CDR1 and CDR2: SGHTA, FQGNSA. The CDR3 runs 14 residues.

The chain carries TRBV28 and TRBJ1-2, with D uncertain. Germline V gene data show CDR1 as MDHEN and CDR2 as SYDVKM. V was clipped by 3 bases and J by 3 bases, with 5 bases between them. The CDR3 is 12 amino acids. The CDR3 DNA reads TGTGCCAGCAGTTTTGTGGACTATGGCTACACCTTC. This sequence encodes CASSFVDYGYTF.

The genes are TRBV6-5 and TRBJ2-1; maybe TRBD2 (5 bases). The CDR3 has 11 amino acids. V was shortened by 8 bases and J by 8 bases, with 10 bases between the two germline ends. The V gene's germline CDR1 is MNHEY and CDR2 SVGAGI. As DNA, the CDR3 is TGTGCCAGCGGACTTGGCGATGAGCAGTTCTTC. This gives the protein CASGLGDEQFF.

The rearrangement links TRBV4-3 to TRBJ2-7; 10 bases line up with TRBD1. This CDR3 has 16 amino acids. V shed 4 bases, J shed 1 base, and the junction held 7 bases outside the gene matches. CDR1 is LGHNA and CDR2 is YSLEER in the germline V gene. The DNA of the CDR3 is TGCGCCAGCAGCCTGGGCCCGGGACAGGGGTCCTACGAGCAGTACTTC. Translation: CASSLGPGQGSYEQYF.

The chain joins TRBV27 to TRBJ1-2, with TRBD1 identical over 9 bases. The CDR3 covers 14 residues. The junction had 8 bases not matched to a gene; V was cut back by 5 bases and J by 7 bases. Germline loops: CDR1 MNHEY, CDR2 SMNVEV (reference sequence). As DNA, the CDR3 is TGTGCCAGCAGTCTACAGGGGGCCTTGGGTGGCTACACCTTC. Amino acids: CASSLQGALGGYTF.

This clone appeared once. The chain combines TRBV7-9 with TRBJ1-4; maybe TRBD1 (5 bases). CDR1 and CDR2 from the germline V gene are SEHNR and FQNEAQ (reference sequence). Trimming removed 0 bases from V and 4 bases from J, with 12 bases in between. The length of the CDR3 is 16 residues. This CDR3 reads CASSLAGQTFNEKLFF. The CDR3, as DNA: TGTGCCAGCAGCTTAGCGGGGCAGACTTTTAATGAAAAACTGTTTTTT.

The gene calls are TRBV6-1 and TRBJ1-5, with 8 bases lining up with TRBD1. Trimming cost V 6 bases and J 15 bases; bases outside gene matches: 4. The germline gives CDR1 MNHNS, CDR2 SASEGT. The CDR3 has 10 amino acids. CDR3 region: CASSRTGLHF. The DNA for the CDR3 is TGTGCCAGCAGCAGGACAGGGCTGCATTTT.

This chain links TRBV18 with TRBJ1-1; D not certain. This CDR3 comprises 13 residues. Trimming removed 3 bases from V and 2 bases from J, with 7 bases in between. Germline CDR1 reads KGHSH; CDR2 reads LQKENI. DNA for the CDR3: TGTGCCAGCTCACCGGGAATTAACACTGAAGCTTTCTTT. This encodes CASSPGINTEAFF.

J is TRBJ1-4 and V is TRBV19; no clear D. The CDR3 is 16 amino acids. Looked up from germline, CDR1 is LNHDA and CDR2 is SQIVND (reference sequence). Deletions cut 5 bases from V and 0 bases from J, with 13 bases between. CDR3 in DNA: TGTGCCAGTAGTCTCCTCCATGTTGCAACTAATGAAAAACTGTTTTTT. Encoded protein: CASSLLHVATNEKLFF.

Note on this clone: Different DNA sequences within this sample yield the same CDR3. The CDR3, as DNA: TGTGCCAGCAGCTTGGCTAGATCCTATAATTCACCCCTCCACTTT. It is translated as CASSLARSYNSPLHF. The gene calls are TRBV7-2 and TRBJ1-6; D ambiguous. CDR1 SGHTA and CDR2 FQGNSA come from the germline V gene. The ends were cut back, 3 bases at V and 1 base at J, with 7 bases in the middle. The CDR3 extends over 15 amino acids.

The J gene is TRBJ1-2, the V gene TRBV11-2; D is unclear. V was trimmed by 6 bases and J by 6 bases, leaving 11 bases between them. Germline V lookup: CDR1 SGHAT, CDR2 FQNNGV. The CDR3 sequence is 12 residues long. Written as DNA, the CDR3 is TGTGCCAGCAGTAGGGCTCGGGATGGCTACACCTTC. Translating it yields CASSRARDGYTF.